Shown below are 22 T cell receptor beta chains from a single sample sequenced in a study of T-cell memory formation after mild COVID-19 (dated by TCRdb to the early 2020s). The method behind the library was 5' RACE. Sequencing was carried out with an Illumina NovaSeq 6000. The public reads were reprocessed in TCRdb via fastp at Q25 and MiXCR, keeping in-frame beta chains. Under each unique CDR3 protein, matching rows form one entry showing the most common genes and DNA. This sample is represented by tens of thousands of distinct CDR3 sequences; less than 15% of them were singletons. About 25% of the sample is in the top ten clones. The sample taken for sequencing was PBMCs or a T cell subset sorted from them (not recorded which). These receptors all stem from an adult woman who had mild COVID-19 (a few samples of this study predate the infection). The sample titles of this study are shuffled in the database, so cell type and time point are left out; the donor was told from shared clones.

This clonotype was picked up a small number of times. V gene TRBV14 combines with J gene TRBJ2-1; D unclear. Trimming stripped 1 base from V and 4 bases from J, with 8 bases between. CDR3 size: 14 residues. Germline assignment: CDR1 SGHDN and CDR2 FVKESK. The DNA of the CDR3 is TGTGCCAGCAGCCAAGGGGTGGGGTACAATGAGCAGTTCTTC. Translating it yields CASSQGVGYNEQFF.

The chain recombines TRBV15 with TRBJ1-5; D call uncertain. V gave up 6 bases and J gave up 2 bases, with 8 bases separating them. The germline CDR1 and CDR2 sequences are LNHNV and YYDKDF (reference sequence). This CDR3 is built from 13 residues. The CDR3 DNA is TGTGCCACCAGTGAGAGGGGCAATCAGCCCCAGCATTTT. This translates into CATSERGNQPQHF.

This clonotype was seen just once. CDR3 in amino acids: CASSVGASTNYGYTF. As DNA, the CDR3 is TGTGCCAGCAGCGTAGGGGCCAGCACTAACTATGGCTACACCTTC. The V gene is TRBV9, the J gene TRBJ1-2; D is unresolved. The germline gives CDR1 SGDLS, CDR2 YYNGEE. V was trimmed by 0 bases and J by 0 bases, leaving 9 bases between them. The CDR3 contains 15 residues.

This sequence joins TRBV5-1 and TRBJ1-2; 7 bases are shared with TRBD1. V lost 4 bases and J lost 2; bases outside the gene matches: 8. The germline CDR1 and CDR2 sequences are SGHRS and YFSETQ. There are 15 residues in the CDR3. In nucleotides, the CDR3 is TGCGCCAGCAGCCCGGGACAGTCCCTGAACTATGGCTACACCTTC. This gives the protein CASSPGQSLNYGYTF.

There are a few counts of this clonotype. The rearrangement uses TRBV5-1 and TRBJ2-7, with no clear D. The CDR3 is made up of 13 amino acids. Germline CDR1 SGHRS, CDR2 YFSETQ. Trimming shortened V by 0 bases and J by 3 bases, and 7 bases separated the two germline ends. In DNA form, the CDR3 reads TGCGCCAGCAGCTTGGAAGACTTCTACGAGCAGTACTTC. It translates to CASSLEDFYEQYF.

This clonotype was counted a few times. V and J are TRBV3-1 and TRBJ2-1, with D possibly being TRBD2 (6 bases). V gave up 4 bases and J gave up 8 bases, with 9 bases separating them. This CDR3 has 12 amino acids. Germline assignment: CDR1 LGHDT and CDR2 YNNKEL (reference sequence). DNA of the CDR3: TGTGCCAGCAGCCGGCCGGGGGATGAGCAGTTCTTC. It yields the protein CASSRPGDEQFF.

This clonotype has more than one count but fewer than ten. The chain links TRBV6-5 to TRBJ2-7, with D hard to call. Per the germline V gene, CDR1 is MNHEY and CDR2 is SVGAGI. Trimming took 1 base from V and 1 from J, leaving 8 bases between them. CDR3 length: 14 amino acids. CDR3 amino acids: CASSYWAESYEQYF. CDR3 sequence (DNA): TGTGCCAGCAGTTACTGGGCGGAGTCCTACGAGCAGTACTTC.

This clonotype was recorded a few times. This chain connects TRBV12-3 or TRBV12-4 to TRBJ2-7; D not resolved. V was shortened by 6 bases and J by 2 bases, with 11 bases between the two germline ends. CDR3 length equals 13 residues. Here the CDR3 reads CASRSPGTYEQYF. The CDR3, as DNA: TGTGCCAGCAGATCGCCAGGAACCTACGAGCAGTACTTC.

This clonotype was counted between two and nine times. The genes are TRBV5-6 and TRBJ2-3; 7 bases agree with TRBD1. The V gene's germline CDR1 is SGHDT and CDR2 YYEEEE. CDR3 length: 16 amino acids. Germline trimming cut 2 bases from V and 3 bases from J; bases unmatched to any gene: 9. The CDR3 reads CASSFIPTGRTDTQYF. The DNA for the CDR3 is TGTGCCAGCAGCTTCATCCCGACAGGGCGGACAGATACGCAGTATTTT.

The chain couples TRBV20-1 to TRBJ2-2; D tentatively fits TRBD1 or TRBD2 (5 bases each). The CDR3 consists of 18 residues. Trimming shortened V by 1 base and J by 1 base, and 19 bases separated the two germline ends. Looked up from germline, CDR1 is DFQATT and CDR2 is SNEGSKA (reference sequence). The CDR3 nucleotides read TGCAGTGCTAGAGCATACGCCCGGGGCCGGGGGAACACCGGGGAGCTGTTTTTT. Translating it yields CSARAYARGRGNTGELFF.

This clonotype was found a few times. CDR3 protein: CASTHPGESSYNEQFF. The CDR3 DNA is TGTGCCAGCACCCACCCAGGGGAGAGCTCCTACAATGAGCAGTTCTTC. The V call is TRBV6-6, the J call TRBJ2-1; TRBD1 might be the D (6 bases). Germline V gives CDR1 MNHNY, CDR2 SVGAGI (reference sequence). The CDR3 spans 16 residues. The germline V and J ends were trimmed by 7 bases and 0 bases, with 16 bases remaining between them.

This clonotype was seen more than once but under ten times. The chain links TRBV21-1 to TRBJ2-7; no DNA check was done on the table's D call, TRBD1. TRBV21-1 is a recognized pseudogene. This CDR3 spans 14 amino acids. The CDR3 loop reads CASRNREHDYEQYF. The CDR3 DNA reads as TGTGCCAGCAGAAACAGGGAACACGACTACGAGCAGTACTTC.

The rearrangement uses TRBV4-1 and TRBJ2-1; D is possibly TRBD2 (6 bases). The CDR3 has 15 amino acids. The V gene lost 4 bases and the J gene lost 1 base, with 11 bases spanning the gap. Germline V gives CDR1 MGHRA, CDR2 YSYEKL. CDR3 in DNA: TGCGCCAGCAGCCTCCTCGGGGGATCCTACAATGAGCAGTTCTTC. This encodes CASSLLGGSYNEQFF.

The chain combines TRBV14 with TRBJ1-1, with TRBD1 identical over 10 bases. V dropped 0 bases and J dropped 1; count of bases not matched to a gene: 5. This CDR3 has 17 residues. Looked up from germline, CDR1 is SGHDN and CDR2 is FVKESK. The CDR3 coding sequence is TGTGCCAGCAGCCAAGAAGATCGACAGGGGGCGAACACTGAAGCTTTCTTT. It encodes CASSQEDRQGANTEAFF.

The J gene is TRBJ2-1, the V gene TRBV7-9, with 10 bases fitting TRBD2. The J segment lost 0 bases and the V segment lost 6 bases, leaving 5 bases of the junction unmatched. The V gene's germline CDR1 is SEHNR and CDR2 FQNEAQ (reference sequence). This CDR3 has 16 residues. The CDR3: CASRPRTSGSYNEQFF. DNA of the CDR3: TGTGCCAGCAGACCCCGGACTAGCGGCTCCTACAATGAGCAGTTCTTC.

This clonotype was recorded many times. The rearrangement links TRBV6-5 to TRBJ2-7, with 8 positions matching TRBD1. Per germline, CDR1 MNHEY and CDR2 SVGAGI. The CDR3 runs to 13 residues. The V and J ends lost 0 bases and 6 bases, in that order; junction bases with no gene match: 1. Here the CDR3 reads CASSYSDRAEQYF. The CDR3 DNA follows: TGTGCCAGCAGTTACTCGGACAGGGCCGAGCAGTACTTC.

In its sample, this clonotype was seen many times. The chain couples TRBV5-5 to TRBJ2-2; D may match TRBD1 or TRBD2 (6 bases each). This CDR3 region has 16 residues. Between the trimmed V and J ends, which lost 4 bases and 4 bases, there was a span of 17 bases. Germline V gene data show CDR1 as SGHKS and CDR2 as YYEKEE (reference sequence). CDR3 bases: TGTGCCAGCAGCCCCAGGGGTTTCGGGAGCACCGGGGAGCTGTTTTTT. Amino acid sequence: CASSPRGFGSTGELFF.

The chain uses TRBV7-9 and TRBJ2-7; D call uncertain. CDR1 and CDR2 (germline): SEHNR, FQNEAQ (reference sequence). This CDR3 has 14 amino acids. Trimming removed 3 bases from V and 2 bases from J, with 11 bases in between. In DNA, the CDR3 is TGTGCCAGCAGCTTCTCCGATAGGACCTACGAGCAGTACTTC. Its translation is CASSFSDRTYEQYF.

The sample holds one count of this clonotype. CDR3 DNA sequence: TGTGCCAGCAGCGCCAGAGACAGACTGAACACTGAAGCTTTCTTT. Its protein is CASSARDRLNTEAFF. V is TRBV11-1 and J is TRBJ1-1, with D perhaps TRBD1 (5 bases). Trimming cost V 5 bases and J 0 bases, with 13 bases left between them. The CDR3 spans 15 residues. Germline CDR1 and CDR2: SGHAT and FQDESV (reference sequence).

The chain is built from TRBV7-2 and TRBJ1-2; D remains unclear. The germline gives CDR1 SGHTA, CDR2 FQGNSA. This CDR3 comprises 13 residues. Trimming pared 4 bases from V and 4 bases from J, leaving 10 bases between. CDR3 bases: TGTGCCAGCAGCTCCACAGCATTCTATGGCTACACCTTC. The encoded protein is CASSSTAFYGYTF.

This clonotype has just a few counts. The chain has TRBV7-2 and TRBJ2-7; unclear D gene. Germline V gene data show CDR1 as SGHTA and CDR2 as FQGNSA. V lost 10 bases to trimming and J lost 7 bases, with 14 bases between them. The CDR3 runs to 11 residues. This chain's CDR3 is CATQRGLEQYF. The CDR3 nucleotides read TGTGCCACTCAACGAGGCTTGGAGCAGTACTTC.

This clonotype was detected only a few times. This sequence joins TRBV27 and TRBJ2-7; the match to TRBD1 covers 11 bases. Unmatched junction bases numbered 14, after V lost 6 bases and J lost 7 bases. This CDR3 has 16 residues. CDR1 is MNHEY and CDR2 is SMNVEV in the germline V gene (reference sequence). The CDR3 nucleotides read TGTGCCAGCAGCCCCGGGACTGGACAGGGGGCGCATGAGCAGTACTTC. Amino acid sequence: CASSPGTGQGAHEQYF.